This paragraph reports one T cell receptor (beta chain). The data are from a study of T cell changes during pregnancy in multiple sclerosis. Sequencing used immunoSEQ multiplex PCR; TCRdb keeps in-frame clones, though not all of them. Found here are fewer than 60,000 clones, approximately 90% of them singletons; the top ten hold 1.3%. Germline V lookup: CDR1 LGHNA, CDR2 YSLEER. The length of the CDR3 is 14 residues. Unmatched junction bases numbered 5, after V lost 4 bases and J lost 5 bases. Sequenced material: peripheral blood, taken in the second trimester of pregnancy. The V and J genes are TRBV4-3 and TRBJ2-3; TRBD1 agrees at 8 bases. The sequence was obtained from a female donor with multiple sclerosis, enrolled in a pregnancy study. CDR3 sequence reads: CASSRTTGGDTQYF. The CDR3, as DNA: TGCGCCAGCAGCCGGACTACAGGGGGAGATACGCAGTATTTT.